This T cell receptor (beta chain) derives from a study of blood T cells in healthy people across ages. Study as a whole: Per two T cells, about one barcoded beta molecule was captured through template switching.

Using a J-beta primer mix together with a sample-barcoded 5' primer, a second PCR was run for roughly 6 to 12 cycles. Unique molecular identifiers of 12 random nucleotides labeled each cDNA. TCRdb re-derived calls from the 5' RACE reads in MiXCR, one entry per CDR3 protein. Of about 1 million distinct CDR3 sequences detected, less than 50% appear once; the ten largest clones hold about 19%. In each sample, at least 7 million PBMCs were isolated. Study findings and constraints: Reliance upon unsorted PBMCs precluded definitive naive versus antigen-experienced comparison.

In the case of this clonotype: Its antigen is not known.

V lost 5 bases, J lost 3 bases, and 13 bases lay in between. The V gene's germline CDR1 is SGHTA and CDR2 FQGNSA. This CDR3 contains 14 residues. The sequencing input was blood. The clonotype originates from a woman aged 60 to 75 in good health. The gene calls are TRBV7-2 and TRBJ1-2, with D uncertain. CDR3 in DNA: TGTGCCAGCAGCCGAACTGTAGGATACTATGGCTACACCTTC. Translation: CASSRTVGYYGYTF.